One sample yielded the 10 T cell receptor beta chains listed below, sequenced in a study of blood T cell repertoires in COVID-19. This table comes from immunoSEQ multiplex PCR, and its TCRdb copy is limited to in-frame clones, with some not included. The sample lists around 140,000 clones, around 90% occurring once. Material: peripheral blood. The receptors stem from a woman in her forties or fifties with acute or convalescent COVID-19.

The V gene is TRBV7-6, the J gene TRBJ2-7; TRBD1 aligns across 7 bases. The V segment lost 5 bases and the J segment 0 bases; nucleotides outside the gene matches: 10. The CDR3 is 16 residues long. The germline gives CDR1 SGHVS, CDR2 FNYEAQ. CDR3 protein: CASSPRTGLNSYEQYF. For the CDR3, the DNA is TGTGCCAGCAGCCCGAGGACAGGACTTAACTCCTACGAGCAGTACTTC.

The genes are TRBV2 and TRBJ1-2; tentatively, D is TRBD1 (5 bases). Trimming shortened V by 10 bases and J by 8 bases, and 17 bases separated the two germline ends. The CDR3 totals 12 residues. CDR1 and CDR2 from the germline V gene are SNHLY and FYNNEI. CDR3 amino acids: CANQGVGDGYTF. CDR3 sequence (DNA): TGTGCCAACCAGGGCGTTGGCGACGGCTACACCTTC. Full variable domain (outside the CDR3, taken from reference TRBV2 and TRBJ1-2): EPEVTQTPSHQVTQMGQEVILRCVPISNHLYFYWYRQILGQKVEFLVSFYNNEISEKSEIFDDQFSVERPDGSNFTLKIRSTKLEDSAMYFCANQGVGDGYTFGSGTRLTVV.

This clone was found a few times. The chain recombines TRBV4-2 with TRBJ2-5, with 7 bases aligning to TRBD1. Germline lookup yields CDR1 LGHNA and CDR2 YNFKEQ. The CDR3 length is 15 residues. Trimming at V came to 5 bases and at J to 1 base, leaving 7 bases not matched to a gene. CDR3 DNA: TGTGCCAGCAGCGCTCAGACAGGGCCCCAAGAGACCCAGTACTTC. This codes for CASSAQTGPQETQYF.

The chain recombines TRBV20-1 with TRBJ2-7; 11 bases map to TRBD2. Looked up from germline, CDR1 is DFQATT and CDR2 is SNEGSKA (reference sequence). The CDR3 totals 11 residues. The CDR3 reads CMGTSGYEQYF. In DNA, the CDR3 is TGCATGGGGACTAGCGGTTACGAGCAGTACTTC.

The rearrangement joins TRBV24-1 to TRBJ2-3, with D tentatively TRBD2 (7 bases). V was cut by 3 bases and J by 4 bases, with 19 bases left in between. Germline V lookup: CDR1 KGHDR, CDR2 SFDVKD. The CDR3 extends over 17 amino acids. The CDR3 DNA is TGTGCCACCAGTGATAACGCGGGGGCGACAAGGGCAGATACGCAGTATTTT. It encodes CATSDNAGATRADTQYF.

V gene TRBV2 combines with J gene TRBJ1-4; 9 bases are a match to TRBD1. Germline V gene lookup returns CDR1 SNHLY and CDR2 FYNNEI. V was pared by 7 bases and J by 7 bases, with 4 bases of the junction left unmatched. The CDR3 spans 13 residues. The CDR3 sequence: CASTGTGLEKLFF. The CDR3 DNA reads TGTGCCAGCACCGGGACAGGGCTTGAAAAACTGTTTTTT.

CDR3 region: CASSLEGGGYTF. In DNA form, the CDR3 reads TGTGCCAGCAGTTTAGAAGGAGGTGGCTACACCTTC. The J gene is TRBJ1-2, the V gene TRBV12-3 or TRBV12-4; D not resolved. V shed 1 base and J shed 7 bases, with 7 bases lying between them. This CDR3 is built from 12 residues.

This chain joins TRBV7-9 and TRBJ2-1; 14 bases are shared with TRBD2. V lost 4 bases to trimming and J lost 4 bases; unmatched junction nucleotides: 6. Per the germline V gene, CDR1 is SEHNR and CDR2 is FQNEAQ (reference sequence). The CDR3 has 17 residues. The CDR3 spells CASSYGTSGGQYNEQFF. CDR3 coding DNA: TGTGCCAGCAGCTACGGGACTAGCGGGGGCCAGTACAATGAGCAGTTCTTC. Full variable domain (outside the CDR3, taken from reference TRBV7-9 and TRBJ2-1): DTGVSQNPRHKITKRGQNVTFRCDPISEHNRLYWYRQTLGQGPEFLTYFQNEAQLEKSRLLSDRFSAERPKGSFSTLEIQRTEQGDSAMYLCASSYGTSGGQYNEQFFGPGTRLTVL.

CDR3 sequence reads: CASTPWGESSYEQYF. The CDR3 nucleotides are TGTGCCAGCACTCCTTGGGGAGAGAGCTCCTACGAGCAGTACTTC. The rearrangement joins TRBV13 to TRBJ2-7; possible D gene TRBD2, 5 bases. This CDR3 spans 15 amino acids. V was trimmed by 7 bases and J by 0 bases, leaving 16 bases between them. CDR1 is PRHDT and CDR2 is FYEKMQ in the germline V gene (reference sequence).

The chain combines TRBV11-3 with TRBJ2-7, with 7 bases identical to TRBD2. CDR1 and CDR2 (germline): SGHNT, YENEEA. The CDR3 spans 14 residues. Trimming removed 5 bases from V and 5 bases from J; junction bases left unmatched: 9. The CDR3 spells CASSRVGGGNEQYF. The CDR3 DNA reads TGTGCCAGCAGCCGCGTCGGGGGAGGGAACGAGCAGTACTTC.